These 26 T cell receptor beta chains were sequenced from one sample in a study of blood T cell repertoires in COVID-19. Profiling relied on immunoSEQ multiplex PCR, and the TCRdb table lists in-frame clones only, not all of them. This sample has 50,000 to 75,000 clones, with over 70% found just once. Sequenced sample: peripheral blood. The source of these receptors is a woman aged 45-60 years with active or convalescent COVID-19.

This clone turned up a few times. The chain carries TRBV6-5 and TRBJ1-2, with TRBD1 as a possible D gene (6 bases). Germline values: CDR1 MNHEY, CDR2 SVGAGI. V was trimmed by 5 bases and J by 4 bases, leaving 11 bases between them. This CDR3 has 13 amino acids. The CDR3 reads CASSRDRLYGYTF. The DNA for the CDR3 is TGTGCCAGCAGTCGTGACAGGCTCTATGGCTACACCTTC.

The CDR3, as DNA: TGTGCCATCTCTCATACCGGGACTAGCGGAGAGACCCAGTACTTC. It codes for CAISHTGTSGETQYF. V is TRBV27 and J is TRBJ2-5; 11 nucleotides agree with TRBD2. Trimming cost V 10 bases and J 4 bases; bases outside gene matches: 11. There are 15 residues in the CDR3. Germline V CDR1 and CDR2: MNHEY, SMNVEV (reference sequence).

V usage is TRBV6-5 and J usage is TRBJ1-5; D is ambiguous. CDR1 is MNHEY, CDR2 SVGAGI, per germline. The CDR3 runs to 15 residues. The V end lost 3 bases, the J end lost 0 bases, and 9 bases lay between the germline ends. CDR3 in DNA: TGTGCCAGCAGTTATTCAGTGTATAGCAATCAGCCCCAGCATTTT. It translates to CASSYSVYSNQPQHF.

V is TRBV9 and J is TRBJ2-1; TRBD2 matches at 9 bases. Trimming at V came to 0 bases and at J to 10 bases, leaving 8 bases not matched to a gene. The CDR3 length is 15 residues. CDR1 is SGDLS, CDR2 YYNGEE, per germline. The CDR3 sequence: CASSVVGGRAQEQFF. CDR3 DNA: TGTGCCAGCAGCGTAGTTGGCGGGAGGGCCCAAGAGCAGTTCTTC.

The chain has TRBV5-4 and TRBJ2-1; 12 bases fit TRBD2. After removal of 4 bases from V and 8 bases from J, the junction contained 7 bases not matched to a gene. Germline V gene sequence: CDR1 SGHNT, CDR2 YYREEE (reference sequence). The CDR3 consists of 15 residues. The DNA for the CDR3 is TGTGCCAGCAGCCTAGCGGGAGGGCCACCAGATGAGCAGTTCTTC. Encoded protein: CASSLAGGPPDEQFF.

V and J are TRBV19 and TRBJ1-4; D gene ambiguous. The CDR3 has 14 residues. Trimming cost V 2 bases and J 5 bases, with 9 bases left between them. The V gene's germline CDR1 is LNHDA and CDR2 SQIVND (reference sequence). Here the CDR3 DNA reads TGTGCCAGTAGTATAAGTACTTCGAATGAAAAACTGTTTTTT. Protein product: CASSISTSNEKLFF.

CDR3 in amino acids: CASSVIGGLALNEQFF. CDR3 DNA: TGTGCCAGCAGCGTGATCGGGGGACTAGCACTAAATGAGCAGTTCTTC. The genes are TRBV9 and TRBJ2-1; 9 nucleotides match TRBD2. Germline values: CDR1 SGDLS, CDR2 YYNGEE. This CDR3 has 16 residues. J lost 7 bases, V lost 2 bases, and 10 bases had no gene match. Full variable domain (outside the CDR3, taken from reference TRBV9 and TRBJ2-1): DSGVTQTPKHLITATGQRVTLRCSPRSGDLSVYWYQQSLDQGLQFLIQYYNGEERAKGNILERFSAQQFPDLHSELNLSSLELGDSALYFCASSVIGGLALNEQFFGPGTRLTVL.

The gene calls are TRBV27 and TRBJ2-1; the match to TRBD2 covers 13 bases. Germline loops: CDR1 MNHEY, CDR2 SMNVEV (reference sequence). Trimming at V came to 2 bases and at J to 5 bases, leaving 0 bases not matched to a gene. This CDR3 is built from 15 residues. The CDR3 nucleotides are TGTGCCAGCAGTTTAGGGACTAGCGGGGACAATGAGCAGTTCTTC. It specifies CASSLGTSGDNEQFF.

This clone was counted a single time. The chain employs TRBV12-5 and TRBJ2-5; D gene ambiguous. The V and J ends lost 4 bases and 5 bases respectively, with 5 bases between them. CDR1 is LGHNT, CDR2 FRNRAP, per germline. This CDR3 is 11 amino acids long. CDR3 coding DNA: TGTGCTAGTGGTTCCAGGGAGACCCAGTACTTC. It translates to CASGSRETQYF.

The chain couples TRBV4-1 to TRBJ1-2; no clear D gene. Germline V CDR1 and CDR2: MGHRA, YSYEKL. V shed 3 bases and J shed 6 bases, with 17 bases lying between them. This CDR3 has 15 amino acids. This chain's CDR3 is CASSQFYRQVDGYTF. CDR3 bases: TGCGCCAGCAGCCAGTTTTATCGGCAGGTGGATGGCTACACCTTC.

This chain uses TRBV28 with TRBJ1-4; 10 nucleotides align to TRBD1. The CDR3 covers 18 residues. In germline, CDR1 is MDHEN, CDR2 SYDVKM. V shed 6 bases and J 4 bases; nucleotides not matched to a gene: 14. The CDR3 spells CASSPDRGRLFRNEKLFF. CDR3 bases: TGTGCCAGCAGCCCCGACAGGGGGCGGCTGTTCCGTAATGAAAAACTGTTTTTT.

This clone was seen just once. The rearrangement joins TRBV6-5 to TRBJ1-4; 7 nucleotides align to TRBD1. The CDR3 consists of 14 residues. After removal of 6 bases from V and 5 bases from J, the junction contained 6 bases not matched to a gene. Germline lookup yields CDR1 MNHEY and CDR2 SVGAGI. CDR3 nucleotides: TGTGCCAGCAGGGCAGGGGGATCGAATGAAAAACTGTTTTTT. This sequence encodes CASRAGGSNEKLFF.

The chain carries TRBV9 and TRBJ2-1; 11 nucleotides agree with TRBD2. V was pared by 0 bases and J by 7 bases, with 3 bases of the junction left unmatched. Germline lookup yields CDR1 SGDLS and CDR2 YYNGEE. CDR3 size: 15 residues. The CDR3 reads CASSVVSGRGNEQFF. CDR3 DNA sequence: TGTGCCAGCAGCGTAGTTAGCGGGAGGGGAAATGAGCAGTTCTTC.

J is TRBJ1-1 and V is TRBV5-5; D is uncertain. V lost 0 bases, J lost 7 bases, and 4 bases lay in between. Germline V gives CDR1 SGHKS, CDR2 YYEKEE (reference sequence). The CDR3 runs 11 residues. CDR3 region: CASSLALEAFF. The CDR3 DNA is TGTGCCAGCAGCTTGGCCCTTGAAGCTTTCTTT.

The rearrangement links TRBV10-3 to TRBJ1-5; D possibly corresponds to TRBD1 (5 bases). The germline V and J ends were trimmed by 2 bases and 5 bases, with 13 bases remaining between them. The CDR3 totals 15 residues. The germline gives CDR1 ENHRY, CDR2 SYGVKD. The CDR3 loop reads CAISEAQGGDQPQHF. CDR3 DNA: TGTGCCATCAGTGAGGCCCAGGGAGGGGATCAGCCCCAGCATTTT.

This chain uses TRBV5-1 with TRBJ2-1, with a possible D match to TRBD1 (6 bases). V was trimmed by 2 bases and J by 8 bases, leaving 14 bases between them. CDR1 is SGHRS and CDR2 is YFSETQ in the germline V gene. The CDR3 sequence is 14 residues long. CDR3 residues: CASSFYRAGDEQFF. The CDR3 region has the DNA TGCGCCAGCAGCTTCTACAGGGCTGGGGATGAGCAGTTCTTC.

This chain uses TRBV13 with TRBJ2-3, with TRBD2 matching over 13 bases. The trim removed 3 bases at V and 2 bases at J, leaving 5 bases unmatched. The CDR3 has 17 amino acids. CDR1 and CDR2 from the germline V gene are PRHDT and FYEKMQ (reference sequence). CDR3 protein: CASSFVGLAGDTDTQYF. CDR3 sequence (DNA): TGTGCCAGCAGCTTCGTAGGACTAGCGGGGGACACAGATACGCAGTATTTT.

J is TRBJ2-1 and V is TRBV28; 8 bases line up with TRBD2. CDR3 size: 16 residues. The V gene's germline CDR1 is MDHEN and CDR2 SYDVKM. Unmatched junction bases numbered 10, after V lost 6 bases and J lost 3 bases. The CDR3 coding sequence is TGTGCCAGCAGCCGACTTAGCGGGGCTGGCTACAATGAGCAGTTCTTC. Its translation is CASSRLSGAGYNEQFF.

This chain links TRBV4-2 with TRBJ1-2; 9 bases line up with TRBD1. Germline trimming cut 3 bases from V and 6 bases from J; bases unmatched to any gene: 5. CDR1 LGHNA and CDR2 YNFKEQ come from the germline V gene. CDR3 length equals 14 residues. The CDR3 DNA sequence: TGTGCCAGCAGCCAGTTACAGGGGGCGGATGGCTACACCTTC. Translating gives CASSQLQGADGYTF.

The chain recombines TRBV13 with TRBJ2-7; 9 bases match TRBD2. The CDR3 covers 15 residues. Germline assignment: CDR1 PRHDT and CDR2 FYEKMQ (reference sequence). V gave up 4 bases and J gave up 2 bases; unmatched junction bases: 6. CDR3 region: CASSSSGTLPYEQYF. CDR3 nucleotides: TGTGCCAGCAGCTCTAGCGGGACTCTCCCCTACGAGCAGTACTTC.

This chain connects TRBV5-1 to TRBJ2-1; tentatively, D is TRBD1 (7 bases). The CDR3 is 15 amino acids. V lost 4 bases, J lost 5 bases, and 16 bases lay in between. The V gene's germline CDR1 is SGHRS and CDR2 YFSETQ. CDR3 loop: CASSPGGGGDNEQFF. CDR3 DNA sequence: TGCGCCAGCAGCCCGGGCGGAGGGGGCGACAATGAGCAGTTCTTC.

This clone has just one count. This CDR3 is CASTRDRGAGELFF. In DNA, the CDR3 is TGCGCCAGCACCCGGGACAGGGGGGCCGGGGAGCTGTTTTTT. J is TRBJ2-2 and V is TRBV23-1; TRBD1 matches 11 bases. TRBV23-1 is an open reading frame whose function is uncertain. Losses at the gene ends were 7 bases for V and 6 bases for J; bases not matched to a gene: 4. The CDR3 runs to 14 residues.

The chain couples TRBV3-1 (or the pseudogene TRBV3-2) to TRBJ1-6; no firm D call. CDR3 length equals 15 residues. V dropped 2 bases and J dropped 7 bases, with 12 bases sitting between them. CDR1 and CDR2 from the germline V gene are LGHDT and YNNKEL (reference sequence). The CDR3 DNA is TGTGCCAGCAGCCAATGGCGACGAGGGAATTCACCCCTCCACTTT. Translation gives CASSQWRRGNSPLHF.

The rearrangement uses TRBV10-1 and TRBJ1-1; D is uncertain. The CDR3 covers 13 residues. Germline loops: CDR1 WNHNN, CDR2 SYGVQD (reference sequence). Trimming took off 5 bases at V and 0 bases at J, with 7 bases between the two ends. The DNA of the CDR3 is TGCGCCAGCAGTTCGGAGCTGAACACTGAAGCTTTCTTT. This translates into CASSSELNTEAFF.

Written as DNA, the CDR3 is TGTGCCAGCTCACCACCCCAGGGCGGCACCGGGGAGCTGTTTTTT. Amino acids: CASSPPQGGTGELFF. This chain connects TRBV18 to TRBJ2-2; D might be TRBD1 (5 bases). The CDR3 contains 15 residues. Per the germline V gene, CDR1 is KGHSH and CDR2 is LQKENI. The V end was cut by 0 bases, the J end by 4 bases, with 9 bases between.

The chain recombines TRBV6-4 with TRBJ1-6; 7 bases fit TRBD1. V shed 4 bases and J 11 bases; nucleotides not matched to a gene: 5. The length of the CDR3 is 13 residues. Per germline, CDR1 MRHNA and CDR2 SNTAGT. The CDR3 sequence: CASSVDRETPLHF. The CDR3 DNA reads TGTGCCAGCAGTGTCGACAGGGAAACACCCCTCCACTTT.